A selection of T cell receptor beta chains follows, all from one sample in a study of graft-versus-host responses after intestinal transplantation. The method was immunoSEQ multiplex PCR; TCRdb's version includes in-frame clones alone and lacks a portion of them. The table has tens of thousands of clones, just under 45% seen once. The sequencing here drew on alloreactive CD8+ T cells from a mixed lymphocyte reaction culture, taken before transplantation. These receptor sequences come from a human patient who was an organ donor for intestinal transplantation. Both conserved end residues are part of each CDR3. A D gene is named only where the DNA matches it firmly. Some rows mark clone size as missing; the rest say once, few, many or name a class of expanded clone.

clone_size j_call d_call v_call cdr3_nt cdr3_aa
NA TRBJ2-1 TRBD2 TRBV11-2 TGTGCCAGCAGCCCCCCTCGCGGGGGAAACAATGAGCAGTTCTTC CASSPPRGGNNEQFF
few TRBJ2-7 NA TRBV6-5 TGTGCCAGCAGTGGGTTCGGGACTCTATCCTACGAGCAGTACTTC CASSGFGTLSYEQYF
NA TRBJ2-7 NA TRBV5-6 TGTGCCAGCAGCTTGTCCCTGGGCTACGAGCAGTACTTC CASSLSLGYEQYF
few TRBJ2-5 NA TRBV5-1 TGCGCCAGCAGCTTGAGGGGTATGGAGACCCAGTACTTC CASSLRGMETQYF
NA TRBJ2-1 NA TRBV5-7 TGTGCCAGCAGCTTGTTTCCCGGCCCCTACAATGAGCAGTTCTTC CASSLFPGPYNEQFF
NA TRBJ1-2 NA TRBV11-3 TGTGCCAGCAGCCCGGAGGGGGATAGAGGCTACACCTTC CASSPEGDRGYTF
few TRBJ1-1 TRBD1 TRBV30 TGTGCCTGGAGTTGGGGACAGGGAGTATTCACTGAAGCTTTCTTT CAWSWGQGVFTEAFF
NA TRBJ2-4 TRBD1 TRBV9 TGTGCCAGCAGCGTTATATATAGGGACAGGGGCACTAAAAACATTCAGTACTTC CASSVIYRDRGTKNIQYF
few TRBJ2-7 NA TRBV6-6 TGTGCCAGCAGTTCCTCCGGGACCGAATACGCCGAGCAGTACTTC CASSSSGTEYAEQYF
few TRBJ1-4 NA TRBV5-3 TGTGCCAGAAGCTTGAGGGCACCGGCCCTAACTAATGAAAAACTGTTTTTT CARSLRAPALTNEKLFF
NA TRBJ1-1 NA TRBV27 TGTGCCAGCAGTCTCGGGATACGTAATGAAGCTTTCTTT CASSLGIRNEAFF
NA TRBJ1-5 NA TRBV6-9 TGTGCCAGCAGTGAAAGTCTAGTTTATCAGCCCCAGCATTTT CASSESLVYQPQHF
few TRBJ2-7 NA TRBV27 TGTGCCAGCATTACCGGGACCCTTATCTACGAGCAGTACTTC CASITGTLIYEQYF
NA TRBJ1-1 NA TRBV4-1 TGCGCCAGCAGCCACGTAGGGGTCCTCATGAACACTGAAGCTTTCTTT CASSHVGVLMNTEAFF
few TRBJ2-3 NA TRBV7-6 TGTGCCAGCAGCCCCCTATACTCCATAGATACGCAGTATTTT CASSPLYSIDTQYF
NA TRBJ1-1 NA TRBV6-1 TGTGCCAGCAGTGAATTCTGGAACACTGAAGCTTTCTTT CASSEFWNTEAFF
NA TRBJ1-1 NA TRBV18 TGTGCCAGCTCACCACATTCCGGTAACACTGAAGCTTTCTTT CASSPHSGNTEAFF
NA TRBJ2-5 NA TRBV11-2 TGTGCCAGCAGCTTAGGAGACCCGCAAGAGACCCAGTACTTC CASSLGDPQETQYF
NA TRBJ2-2 TRBD2 TRBV19 TGTGCCAGTAGTATCCCGGTAGCGGGAGGCTGGATCGGCGGGGAGCTGCTTTTT CASSIPVAGGWIGGELLF
medium-sized TRBJ2-1 NA TRBV7-9 TGTGCCAGCAGCTCGACAGGACTCAATGAGCAGTTCTTC CASSSTGLNEQFF
NA TRBJ2-1 TRBD2 TRBV6-5 TGTGCCAGCACCCAAAGCGGGGTCTACAATGAGCAGTTCTTC CASTQSGVYNEQFF
NA TRBJ2-7 NA TRBV12-2 TGTGCAAGTCGCTTCCCTCCGGGACCTACAACCTACGAGCAGTACTTC CASRFPPGPTTYEQYF
few TRBJ2-3 NA TRBV6-6 TGTGCCAGCAGTTTTATAAATACGCAGTATTTT CASSFINTQYF
NA TRBJ2-1 NA TRBV6-5 TGTGCCACGAGGTGGGGGGTTGAGCAGTTCTTC CATRWGVEQFF
NA TRBJ2-1 TRBD1 TRBV9 TGTGCCAGCAGCGGGACCAGGGGGCATAATGAGCAGTTCTTC CASSGTRGHNEQFF
NA TRBJ2-7 TRBD1 TRBV29-1 TGCAGCGTTGAAGATTCGACAGGGTTCGCCTACGAGCAGTACTTC CSVEDSTGFAYEQYF
NA TRBJ1-1 NA TRBV30 TGTGCCTGGAGTGTAGGGCATCTGAACACTGAAGCTTTCTTT CAWSVGHLNTEAFF
NA TRBJ2-1 TRBD2 TRBV13 TGTGCCAGCAGCCGGGCCGGGACTAGCTCCAATGAGCAGTTCTTC CASSRAGTSSNEQFF
NA TRBJ1-4 NA TRBV2 TGTGCCAGCAGGGAGGAAAAACTGTTTTTT CASREEKLFF
NA TRBJ1-2 NA TRBV7-3 TGTGCCAGCAGCCCAGGACAGCCCTATGGCTACACCTTC CASSPGQPYGYTF
NA TRBJ1-5 NA TRBV6-5 TGTGCCAGCAGTTCACAGGGTCAGCCCCAGCATTTT CASSSQGQPQHF
few TRBJ2-7 NA TRBV14 TGTGCCAGCAGCCAAGCTGGAGCGAGTGGTCAGTACTTC CASSQAGASGQYF